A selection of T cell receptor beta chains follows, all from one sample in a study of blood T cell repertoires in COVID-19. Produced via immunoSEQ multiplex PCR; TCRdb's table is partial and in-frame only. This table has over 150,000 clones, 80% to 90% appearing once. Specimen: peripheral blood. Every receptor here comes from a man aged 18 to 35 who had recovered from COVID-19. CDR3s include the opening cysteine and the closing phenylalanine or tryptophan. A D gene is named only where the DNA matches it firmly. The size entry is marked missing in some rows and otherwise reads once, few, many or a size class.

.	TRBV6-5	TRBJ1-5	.	TGTGCCAGCAGACCCAGAGGGATAAGCAATCAGCCCCAGCATTTT	CASRPRGISNQPQHF
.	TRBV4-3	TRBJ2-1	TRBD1	TGCGCCAGCAGCCAAGAGTCAGGGGGCCCCTACAATGAGCAGTTCTTC	CASSQESGGPYNEQFF
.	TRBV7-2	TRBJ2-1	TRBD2	TGTGCCAGCAGCTTTATGAGCGGGAGGGGGCATGAGCAGTTCTTC	CASSFMSGRGHEQFF
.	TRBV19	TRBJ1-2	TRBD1	TGTGCCAGTAGTATAGAGGTCGGCCGCAGGGGGCCTGATGGCTACACCTTC	CASSIEVGRRGPDGYTF
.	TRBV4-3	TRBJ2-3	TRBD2	TGCGCCAGCAGCCCAAGCGGCGCGGGAGCAGATACGCAGTATTTT	CASSPSGAGADTQYF
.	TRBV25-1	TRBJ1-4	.	TGTGCCAGCAAGCCGGCAGGCCTGAATGAAAAACTGTTTTTT	CASKPAGLNEKLFF
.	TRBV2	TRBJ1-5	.	TGTGCCAGCCGCAGGGCAAGTCAGCCCCAGCATTTT	CASRRASQPQHF
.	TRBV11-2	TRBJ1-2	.	TGTGCCAGCAGCTTCCGTTCGGGGTTAGGCTACACCTTC	CASSFRSGLGYTF
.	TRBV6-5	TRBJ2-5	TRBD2	TGTGCCAGCAGCTACAGGACTAGCCCCGCGACCCAGTACTTC	CASSYRTSPATQYF
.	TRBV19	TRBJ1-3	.	TGTGCCAGTAGTTCATCACCTGATAGCTCTGGAAACACCATATATTTT	CASSSSPDSSGNTIYF
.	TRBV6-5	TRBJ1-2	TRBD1	TGTGCCAGCAGTTACTCCTGGACAGGGGGCCCTCATGGCTACACCTTC	CASSYSWTGGPHGYTF
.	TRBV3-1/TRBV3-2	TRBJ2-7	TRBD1	TGTGCCAGCAGCCCTATATTTGGACAGGGGACCTACGAGCAGTACTTC	CASSPIFGQGTYEQYF
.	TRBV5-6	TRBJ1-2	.	TGTGCCAGCAGCTTAGGGGATGACTATGGCTACACCTTC	CASSLGDDYGYTF
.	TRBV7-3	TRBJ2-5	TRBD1	TGTGCCAGCAGCAAGGACAGGGAAGAGACCCAGTACTTC	CASSKDREETQYF
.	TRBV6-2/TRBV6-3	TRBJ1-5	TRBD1	TGTGCCAGCAGTTACGACAGGGCTCAGCCCCAGCATTTT	CASSYDRAQPQHF
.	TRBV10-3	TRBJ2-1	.	TGTGCCATCAGGGGGCCCGATTGGTATGAGCAGTTCTTC	CAIRGPDWYEQFF
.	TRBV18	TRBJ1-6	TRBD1	TGTGCCAGCTCACCACCTCAAGGGACAGCAAGCTCCTATAATTCACCCCTCCACTTT	CASSPPQGTASSYNSPLHF
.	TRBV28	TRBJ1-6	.	TGTGCCAGCAGTTTTAGGGGGGGTAATCGATCACCCCTCCACTTT	CASSFRGGNRSPLHF
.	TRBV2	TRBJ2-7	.	TGTGCCAGCACAATGGCAGGGGCCGCCTACGAGCAGTACTTC	CASTMAGAAYEQYF
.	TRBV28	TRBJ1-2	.	TGTGCCAGCAGTCAGGGACACAACTATGGCTACACCTTC	CASSQGHNYGYTF
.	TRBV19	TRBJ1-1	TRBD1	TGTGCCAGTGGGACAGGGAACACTGAAGCTTTCTTT	CASGTGNTEAFF
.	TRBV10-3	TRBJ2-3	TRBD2	TGTGCCATCACCCGTCAAGGCGGGAGGGGAGATACGCAGTATTTT	CAITRQGGRGDTQYF
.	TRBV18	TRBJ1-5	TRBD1	TGTGCCAGCTCACCGGGACAGGTCAGCGGCAATCAGCCCCAGCATTTT	CASSPGQVSGNQPQHF
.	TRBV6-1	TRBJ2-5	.	TGTGCCAGCAGTGAATTCAAGACAGACCAAGAGACCCAGTACTTC	CASSEFKTDQETQYF
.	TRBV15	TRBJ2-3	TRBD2	TGTGCCAGCGGAAGCGGGGGCACAGATACGCAGTATTTT	CASGSGGTDTQYF
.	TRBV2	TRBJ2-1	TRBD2	TGTGCCAGCAGGAGGACTAGCGGGAGGGCTGGTGAGCAGTTCTTC	CASRRTSGRAGEQFF
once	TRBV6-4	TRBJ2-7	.	TGTGCCACCAAGCGGGCCCACCCCTACGAGCAGTACTTC	CATKRAHPYEQYF
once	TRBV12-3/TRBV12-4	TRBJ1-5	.	TGTGCCAGCAGCCTGAGACACAATCAGCCCCAGCATTTT	CASSLRHNQPQHF
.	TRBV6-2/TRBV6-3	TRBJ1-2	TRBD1	TGTGCCAGCAGGTACACAGGGGCTGGAGGCTACACCTTC	CASRYTGAGGYTF
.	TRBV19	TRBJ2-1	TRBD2	TGTGCCAGTAGCACTTATAGGACTAGCGACTCCTACAATGAGCAGTTCTTC	CASSTYRTSDSYNEQFF
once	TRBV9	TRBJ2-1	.	TGTGCCAGCAGCCTAAGGGGTAATGAGCAGTTCTTC	CASSLRGNEQFF
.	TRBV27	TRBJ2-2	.	TGTGCCAGCAGTTTATCGAGACAGGACGGGGAGCTGTTTTTT	CASSLSRQDGELFF
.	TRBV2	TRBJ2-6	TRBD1	TGTGCCAGCAGCAAGGACAGGGCAGCAACTGGGGCCAACGTCCTGACTTTC	CASSKDRAATGANVLTF
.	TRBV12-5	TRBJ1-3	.	TGTGCTAGTGGTTTGGAGGGAGGGCCTGGAAACACCATATATTTT	CASGLEGGPGNTIYF
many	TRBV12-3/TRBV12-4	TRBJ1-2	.	TGTGCCAGCAGCCCTCAACAGGTCTATGGCTACACCTTC	CASSPQQVYGYTF
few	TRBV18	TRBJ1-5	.	TGTGCCAGCTCACCGAGTGGCAATCAGCCCCAGCATTTT	CASSPSGNQPQHF
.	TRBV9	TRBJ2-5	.	TGTGCCAGCAGCGTAGATGCTAGGAGCCAAGAGACCCAGTACTTC	CASSVDARSQETQYF
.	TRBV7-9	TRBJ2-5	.	TGTGCCAGCAGCTACCCAACTAGTAGAGAGACCCAGTACTTC	CASSYPTSRETQYF
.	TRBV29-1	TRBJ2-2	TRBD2	TGCAGCGCCGAGGCTAGCGGCCAGAACACCGGGGAGCTGTTTTTT	CSAEASGQNTGELFF
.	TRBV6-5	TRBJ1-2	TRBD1	TGTGCCAGCAGTTACTCAAATACAGGGGCAGGCTACACCTTC	CASSYSNTGAGYTF
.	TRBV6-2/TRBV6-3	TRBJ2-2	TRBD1	TGTGCCAGCAGTCACCTGGACAGGGAATGGACCGGGGAGCTGTTTTTT	CASSHLDREWTGELFF
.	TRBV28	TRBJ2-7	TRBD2	TGTGCCAGCAGTTGGTCGGGAGGACGTACCTACGAGCAGTACTTC	CASSWSGGRTYEQYF
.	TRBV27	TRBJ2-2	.	TGTGCCAGCAGGTCACTCGGGGAGCTGTTTTTT	CASRSLGELFF
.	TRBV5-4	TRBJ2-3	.	TGTGCCAGCAGGACAGCGAAATTAACAGATACGCAGTATTTT	CASRTAKLTDTQYF
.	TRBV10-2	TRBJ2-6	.	TGCGCCAGCAGTGAGGAGAGGGCTGGGGCCAACGTCCTGACTTTC	CASSEERAGANVLTF
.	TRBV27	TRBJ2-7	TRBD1	TGTGCCAGCAGTTTTCTGGAACAGGGGGGATACGAGCAGTACTTC	CASSFLEQGGYEQYF